This T cell receptor (beta chain) originates from a study of T cell responses to AZD1222 COVID-19 vaccine. Study-wide results and caveats: AZD1222 recipients seropositive at baseline numbered only six or seven.

Assay used: immunoSEQ multiplex PCR; TCRdb lists only in-frame clones, some missing. The sample has 90,000 or so clones; around nine tenths are singletons. To note about this clone: Its antigen is undetermined.

The CDR3 is made up of 11 amino acids. This material consisted of peripheral blood, taken 28 days after the second AZD1222 dose. The chain couples TRBV12-3 or TRBV12-4 to TRBJ2-7, with D perhaps TRBD2 (6 bases). The receptor's source is an adult who received the AZD1222 COVID-19 vaccine. CDR3 loop: CGEDNSYEQYF. CDR3 nucleotide sequence: TGTGGGGAGGACAACTCCTACGAGCAGTACTTC.